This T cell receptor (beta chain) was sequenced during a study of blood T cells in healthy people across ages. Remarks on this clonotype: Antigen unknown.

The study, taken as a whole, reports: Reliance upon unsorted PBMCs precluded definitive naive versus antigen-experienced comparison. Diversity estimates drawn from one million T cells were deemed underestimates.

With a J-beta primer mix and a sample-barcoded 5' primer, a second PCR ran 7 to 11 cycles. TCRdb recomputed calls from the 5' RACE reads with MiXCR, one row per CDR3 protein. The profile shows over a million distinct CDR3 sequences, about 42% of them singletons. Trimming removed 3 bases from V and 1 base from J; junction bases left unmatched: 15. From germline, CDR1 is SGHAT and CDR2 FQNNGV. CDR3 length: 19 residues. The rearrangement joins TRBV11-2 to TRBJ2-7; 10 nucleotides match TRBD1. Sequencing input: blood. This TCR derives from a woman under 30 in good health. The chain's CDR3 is CASSFYYLKPGQGSYEQYF. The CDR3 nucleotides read TGTGCCAGCAGCTTTTATTACTTAAAACCGGGACAGGGGTCCTACGAGCAGTACTTC.